This passage covers 25 T cell receptor beta chains from one sample sequenced in a study of radiation and T cells in renal cell carcinoma. Assay: immunoSEQ multiplex PCR; the TCRdb copy retains only in-frame clones and omits some. The sample includes roughly 14,000 clones, 64% of them seen just once. The treatment is: 15 Gy SBRT to primary tumor, nephrectomy 4 weeks later. This specimen was tumor tissue, taken from a patient whose treatment included radiotherapy and nephrectomy. Source of these receptors: a woman between 65 and 79 years old with renal cell carcinoma.

This sequence joins TRBV5-1 and TRBJ1-5, with D maybe TRBD1 (5 bases). This CDR3 has 15 amino acids. V shed 0 bases and J shed 3 bases, with 10 bases lying between them. The germline V gene has CDR1 SGHRS and CDR2 YFSETQ. This CDR3 is CASSLEAGNNQPQHF. CDR3 nucleotide sequence: TGCGCCAGCAGCTTGGAAGCAGGGAACAATCAGCCCCAGCATTTT.

This sequence joins TRBV5-1 and TRBJ2-1; D unclear. This CDR3 contains 13 residues. Trimming removed 5 bases at V and 5 bases at J, with 11 bases between. Germline loops: CDR1 SGHRS, CDR2 YFSETQ. The CDR3: CASSGDNDNEQFF. The CDR3 nucleotides are TGCGCCAGCAGTGGCGACAATGACAATGAGCAGTTCTTC.

The chain couples TRBV4-3 to TRBJ1-4, with TRBD1 matching 8 bases. Germline CDR1 is LGHNA and CDR2 is YSLEER. CDR3 length: 15 residues. V shed 1 base and J 8 bases; nucleotides not matched to a gene: 6. As DNA, the CDR3 is TGCGCCAGCAGCCAAGTTGGACAGGGCAGCGAAAAACTGTTTTTT. Translating gives CASSQVGQGSEKLFF.

This chain connects TRBV6-5 to TRBJ1-1; D perhaps matches TRBD1 (6 bases). The CDR3 runs 14 residues. The V end lost 5 bases, the J end lost 2 bases, and 12 bases lay between the germline ends. CDR1 is MNHEY, CDR2 SVGAGI, per germline. This chain's CDR3 is CASSRQDHNTEAFF. The CDR3 region has the DNA TGTGCCAGCAGTCGACAGGACCACAACACTGAAGCTTTCTTT.

In this sample, this clone is large (0.1 to 1%). The chain recombines TRBV4-1 with TRBJ2-7; TRBD1 matches 12 bases. Germline CDR1 and CDR2: MGHRA and YSYEKL. Trimming cost V 4 bases and J 5 bases; bases outside gene matches: 3. The CDR3 runs 14 residues. For the CDR3, the DNA is TGCGCCAGCAGCCGCAGGGACAGGGGGCACGAGCAGTACTTC. This gives the protein CASSRRDRGHEQYF.

The chain recombines TRBV19 with TRBJ1-5; TRBD1 matches 7 bases. The CDR3 spans 15 residues. The J segment lost 7 bases and the V segment lost 7 bases, leaving 13 bases of the junction unmatched. Per germline, CDR1 LNHDA and CDR2 SQIVND (reference sequence). CDR3 coding DNA: TGTGCCAGTAATCCCGGGCAGGGGGGTGGGCAGCCCCAGCATTTT. As protein: CASNPGQGGGQPQHF.

J is TRBJ2-1 and V is TRBV9, with unresolved D. The V and J ends lost 0 bases and 8 bases respectively, with 3 bases between them. CDR3 length: 11 residues. CDR1 is SGDLS, CDR2 YYNGEE, per germline. The CDR3 spells CASSVAHEQFF. CDR3 sequence (DNA): TGTGCCAGCAGCGTAGCCCATGAGCAGTTCTTC. Combining the CDR3 with reference TRBV9 and TRBJ2-1 gives the whole variable domain DSGVTQTPKHLITATGQRVTLRCSPRSGDLSVYWYQQSLDQGLQFLIQYYNGEERAKGNILERFSAQQFPDLHSELNLSSLELGDSALYFCASSVAHEQFFGPGTRLTVL.

The rearrangement joins TRBV6-1 to TRBJ2-7; perhaps TRBD1 as D (6 bases). The V end was cut by 5 bases, the J end by 4 bases, with 9 bases between. CDR1 and CDR2 from the germline V gene are MNHNS and SASEGT. CDR3 size: 12 residues. DNA for the CDR3: TGTGCCAGCAGTCTCGGACAGTACGAGCAGTACTTC. This translates into CASSLGQYEQYF.

The gene calls are TRBV29-1 and TRBJ2-7; 7 bases align to TRBD1. CDR1 SQVTM and CDR2 ANQGSEA come from the germline V gene. The V segment lost 6 bases and the J segment 3 bases; nucleotides outside the gene matches: 2. This CDR3 region has 11 residues. CDR3 sequence (DNA): TGCAGCGTAGGGGACAGCTACGAGCAGTACTTC. It codes for CSVGDSYEQYF.

The chain employs TRBV6-1 and TRBJ1-1; no reliable D call. The germline V gene has CDR1 MNHNS and CDR2 SASEGT. The V and J ends lost 8 bases and 5 bases respectively, with 12 bases between them. The CDR3 runs to 12 residues. CDR3 DNA sequence: TGTGCCAGCGGTAGGGAAGGTACTGAAGCTTTCTTT. It encodes CASGREGTEAFF.

The chain uses TRBV9 and TRBJ1-1, with D perhaps matching TRBD1 (6 bases). The CDR3 has 15 amino acids. In germline, CDR1 is SGDLS, CDR2 YYNGEE. Trimming removed 3 bases from V and 6 bases from J, with 18 bases in between. CDR3 nucleotides: TGTGCCAGCAGCGCCACCGCGTCAGGGGCCCCTGAAGCTTTCTTT. Translating it yields CASSATASGAPEAFF. Based on the CDR3 plus reference TRBV9 and TRBJ1-1, the full variable domain is DSGVTQTPKHLITATGQRVTLRCSPRSGDLSVYWYQQSLDQGLQFLIQYYNGEERAKGNILERFSAQQFPDLHSELNLSSLELGDSALYFCASSATASGAPEAFFGQGTRLTVV.

The V gene is TRBV10-2, the J gene TRBJ2-1; D may match TRBD1 or TRBD2 (5 bases each). Germline CDR1 WSHSY, CDR2 SAAADI. This CDR3 comprises 14 residues. Trimming removed 8 bases from V and 0 bases from J, with 11 bases in between. As DNA, the CDR3 is TGCGCCAGCCGGGACCGCCGCTCCTACAATGAGCAGTTCTTC. Translating gives CASRDRRSYNEQFF.

The chain recombines TRBV6-4 with TRBJ1-6, with 9 positions matching TRBD1. The germline V gene has CDR1 MRHNA and CDR2 SNTAGT. The CDR3 covers 15 residues. J lost 5 bases, V lost 2 bases, and 1 base had no gene match. CDR3 amino acids: CASSDGTGNNSPLHF. In DNA form, the CDR3 reads TGTGCCAGCAGTGACGGGACAGGGAATAATTCACCCCTCCACTTT.

This rearrangement joins TRBV9 to TRBJ2-2; 7 bases match TRBD1. V was clipped by 6 bases and J by 5 bases; unmatched bases: 7. The germline V gene has CDR1 SGDLS and CDR2 YYNGEE. There are 14 residues in the CDR3. CDR3 in DNA: TGTGCCAGCAACCTGACAGGGCGGACCGGGGAGCTGTTTTTT. Residues: CASNLTGRTGELFF.

The gene calls are TRBV5-1 and TRBJ2-3; unclear D gene. Deletions cut 0 bases from V and 1 base from J, with 3 bases between. CDR1 is SGHRS, CDR2 YFSETQ, per germline. CDR3 size: 13 residues. In DNA, the CDR3 is TGCGCCAGCAGCTTGGCCGGCACAGATACGCAGTATTTT. Translation gives CASSLAGTDTQYF.

V is TRBV2 and J is TRBJ1-6; D remains ambiguous. Between the trimmed V and J ends, which lost 4 bases and 13 bases, there was a span of 14 bases. CDR1 and CDR2 (germline): SNHLY, FYNNEI. This CDR3 has 13 residues. CDR3 sequence: CASSVKYSRPLHF. CDR3 in DNA: TGTGCCAGCAGTGTAAAGTACAGTCGGCCCCTCCACTTT.

This clone was detected ten times or more. V usage is TRBV19 and J usage is TRBJ1-1; perhaps TRBD1 as D (5 bases). CDR3 length: 14 residues. The germline V gene has CDR1 LNHDA and CDR2 SQIVND (reference sequence). V lost 4 bases, J lost 3 bases, and 12 bases lay in between. The DNA for the CDR3 is TGTGCCAGTAGTAGCCGGGGCGGCGACACTGAAGCTTTCTTT. Protein sequence: CASSSRGGDTEAFF.

The chain combines TRBV12-2 with TRBJ2-2; the listed D gene, TRBD2, was not tested against the DNA. TRBV12-2 is designated a pseudogene. The CDR3 consists of 17 residues. The CDR3 DNA reads as TGTGCAAGTCGCTTAGCTACCCTAGCGGGCGACACCGGGGAGCTGTTTTTT. This sequence encodes CASRLATLAGDTGELFF.

This clone turned up a few times. The rearrangement joins TRBV9 to TRBJ2-3; 11 nucleotides match TRBD2. After removal of 0 bases from V and 14 bases from J, the junction contained 5 bases not matched to a gene. The CDR3 sequence is 13 residues long. The germline CDR1 and CDR2 sequences are SGDLS and YYNGEE. CDR3 region: CASSVDSGGARYF. CDR3 DNA sequence: TGTGCCAGCAGCGTAGATAGCGGGGGGGCCAGGTATTTT. The full variable domain, with the rest looked up from reference TRBV9 and TRBJ2-3, is DSGVTQTPKHLITATGQRVTLRCSPRSGDLSVYWYQQSLDQGLQFLIQYYNGEERAKGNILERFSAQQFPDLHSELNLSSLELGDSALYFCASSVDSGGARYFGPGTRLTVL.

The V call is TRBV6-5, the J call TRBJ2-5; the D gene could be TRBD1 or TRBD2 (6 bases each). The ends were cut back, 5 bases at V and 5 bases at J, with 18 bases in the middle. CDR1 is MNHEY, CDR2 SVGAGI, per germline. The CDR3 spans 15 residues. The CDR3 sequence is CASSPRPRGRETQYF. The DNA of the CDR3 is TGTGCCAGCAGTCCTCGGCCCCGGGGGCGGGAGACCCAGTACTTC.

The chain recombines TRBV5-1 with TRBJ2-2; 10 bases are shared with TRBD2. The junction had 7 bases not matched to a gene; V was cut back by 0 bases and J by 2 bases. Germline lookup yields CDR1 SGHRS and CDR2 YFSETQ. CDR3 length: 18 amino acids. The CDR3 loop is CASSLGDSGRFNTGELFF. The CDR3 DNA follows: TGCGCCAGCAGCTTGGGAGATAGCGGGAGGTTTAACACCGGGGAGCTGTTTTTT.

CDR3 loop: CASRHREVKETQYF. CDR3 nucleotides: TGTGCCAGCAGACACCGGGAGGTAAAAGAGACCCAGTACTTC. This chain joins TRBV2 and TRBJ2-5, with TRBD2 matching 7 bases. Germline CDR1 is SNHLY and CDR2 is FYNNEI. The ends lost 6 bases at V and 3 bases at J; junction bases unmatched: 7. The CDR3 is 14 amino acids.

This chain links TRBV9 with TRBJ1-3, with D possibly being TRBD1 (6 bases). Germline CDR1 SGDLS, CDR2 YYNGEE. V was shortened by 5 bases and J by 3 bases, with 18 bases between the two germline ends. The CDR3 sequence is 16 residues long. The chain's CDR3 is CASSALLGAYGNTIYF. The DNA for the CDR3 is TGTGCCAGCAGTGCCCTTTTGGGGGCTTATGGAAACACCATATATTTT.

The CDR3 nucleotides read TGTGCCAGCAGCCCCCGGAGGGAGGGCGGCTACACCTTC. Its translation is CASSPRREGGYTF. The chain joins TRBV7-9 to TRBJ1-2, with D hard to call. The CDR3 totals 13 residues. Germline V gene data show CDR1 as SEHNR and CDR2 as FQNEAQ (reference sequence). Trimming shortened V by 5 bases and J by 8 bases, and 15 bases separated the two germline ends.

This chain joins TRBV6-5 and TRBJ1-2; 9 bases fit TRBD1. Germline assignment: CDR1 MNHEY and CDR2 SVGAGI. Trimming removed 0 bases from V and 4 bases from J; junction bases left unmatched: 3. The CDR3 contains 15 residues. The CDR3 reads CASSYSGTGTYGYTF. The CDR3 DNA reads TGTGCCAGCAGTTACTCCGGGACAGGGACCTATGGCTACACCTTC.